This is a list of T cell receptor beta chains from one sample in a study of T cell repertoires in cytomegalovirus infection. TCRdb reanalysed the reads using MiXCR and keeps one entry per CDR3 protein. The data contain about 900,000 distinct CDR3 sequences, 25% to 40% of them singletons. What these receptors recognize is not known. Source: cultured CD8+ T cells from PBMCs, taken from culture after CMV antigen stimulation. The source is a human donor in good health (CMV status not recorded). Some clones in this sample may be carry-over from other donors' samples. The CDR3 runs from the conserved cysteine through the conserved F or W. D genes are given only for firm matches. Size is omitted from some rows. Given values are once, few, many or a class for expanded clones.

v_gene	abundance	d_gene	j_gene	CDR3aa	CDR3nt
TRBV7-8	many	NA	TRBJ2-2	CASSIEVGLYITGELFF	TGTGCCAGCAGCATAGAGGTGGGACTCTATATCACCGGGGAGCTGTTTTTT
TRBV7-9	NA	NA	TRBJ2-3	CASSLDRGSDTQYF	TGTGCCAGCAGCTTAGATCGCGGATCAGATACGCAGTATTTT
TRBV7-2	many	NA	TRBJ2-5	CASSLVAVSGQETQYF	TGTGCCAGCAGCTTAGTCGCAGTCTCGGGGCAAGAGACCCAGTACTTC
TRBV4-1	few	NA	TRBJ1-5	CASSQDSQQRQPQHF	TGCGCCAGCAGCCAAGATAGTCAACAACGGCAGCCCCAGCATTTT
TRBV12-3/TRBV12-4	NA	NA	TRBJ2-1	CASAPGPYNEQFF	TGTGCCAGCGCCCCGGGGCCATACAATGAGCAGTTCTTC
TRBV7-9	NA	TRBD2	TRBJ2-7	CASSLEASGGISYEQYF	TGTGCCAGCAGCTTAGAGGCTAGCGGGGGAATTTCCTACGAGCAGTACTTC
TRBV7-2	many	NA	TRBJ2-7	CASSFDGSEQYF	TGTGCCAGCAGCTTCGACGGGAGTGAGCAGTACTTC
TRBV7-8	many	NA	TRBJ1-2	CASSLNPVNYGYTF	TGTGCCAGCAGCTTAAATCCAGTTAACTATGGCTACACCTTC
TRBV7-9	NA	NA	TRBJ2-4	CASSPPTGDIQYF	TGTGCCAGCAGCCCGCCCACCGGAGACATTCAGTACTTC
TRBV27	NA	NA	TRBJ2-7	CASSSRAPPKLYEQYF	TGTGCCAGCAGTAGCCGGGCCCCCCCTAAACTCTACGAGCAGTACTTC
TRBV7-3	NA	TRBD1	TRBJ2-4	CASSLKGQGAQGKNIQYF	TGTGCCAGCAGCTTAAAGGGACAGGGGGCGCAAGGCAAAAACATTCAGTACTTC
TRBV27	NA	NA	TRBJ2-1	CASSSLDSPYNEQFF	TGTGCCAGCAGTTCCCTGGACAGCCCCTACAATGAGCAGTTCTTC
TRBV12-5	NA	NA	TRBJ1-1	CASGFGGRNTEAFF	TGTGCTAGTGGTTTCGGGGGTAGAAACACTGAAGCTTTCTTT
TRBV6-5	few	TRBD1	TRBJ2-3	CASSRTGGGDTQYF	TGTGCCAGCAGCCGGACAGGGGGGGGAGATACGCAGTATTTT
TRBV12-3/TRBV12-4	NA	TRBD2	TRBJ2-1	CASSTPGLAYEQFF	TGTGCCAGCAGTACCCCGGGACTAGCGTATGAGCAGTTCTTC
TRBV28	NA	TRBD2	TRBJ2-1	CASSSPGLAGGSSYNEQFF	TGTGCCAGCAGTTCCCCGGGACTAGCGGGGGGGTCCTCCTACAATGAGCAGTTCTTC
TRBV12-3/TRBV12-4	few	NA	TRBJ1-4	CASSPSVGNVDEKLFF	TGTGCCAGCAGTCCATCCGTGGGGAACGTGGATGAAAAACTGTTTTTT
TRBV6-8	NA	NA	TRBJ2-5	CASTVGGWRETQYF	TGTGCCAGCACCGTGGGGGGCTGGCGAGAGACCCAGTACTTC
TRBV5-1	NA	NA	TRBJ2-1	CASSLAIGVPYNEQFF	TGCGCCAGCAGCTTGGCCATTGGGGTCCCCTACAATGAGCAGTTCTTC
TRBV6-2/TRBV6-3	few	NA	TRBJ2-5	CASSYDVQQETQYF	TGTGCCAGCAGTTATGACGTACAGCAAGAGACCCAGTACTTC
TRBV7-2	NA	NA	TRBJ1-1	CASIPVFTEALF	TGTGCCAGCATCCCTGTGTTCACTGAAGCTCTCTTT
TRBV29-1	NA	NA	TRBJ2-7	CSTTGADTAYEQYF	TGCAGCACAACGGGTGCGGATACAGCCTACGAGCAGTACTTC
TRBV7-6	many	NA	TRBJ1-6	CASSLGAYNSPLHF	TGTGCCAGCAGCCTAGGCGCCTATAATTCACCCCTCCACTTT
TRBV6-5	NA	TRBD1	TRBJ2-2	CVSSYHLDRGNTGELFF	TGTGTCAGCAGTTACCACCTGGACAGGGGAAACACCGGGGAGCTGTTTTTT
TRBV28	NA	NA	TRBJ1-3	CASSLSEGPGNTIYF	TGTGCCAGCAGTTTAAGTGAGGGACCTGGAAACACCATATATTTT
TRBV23-1	NA	NA	TRBJ1-5	CASSFKGAGQGPQHF	TGCGCCAGCAGTTTTAAAGGGGCAGGCCAAGGGCCCCAGCATTTT
TRBV4-2	NA	NA	TRBJ1-1	CASSQTYGDTEAFF	TGTGCCAGCAGCCAAACCTACGGGGACACTGAAGCTTTCTTT
TRBV27	NA	NA	TRBJ2-7	CASSYSRDNQNEQYF	TGTGCCAGCAGTTATTCCCGGGACAACCAAAACGAGCAGTACTTC
TRBV28	NA	TRBD1	TRBJ1-2	CASSFWTTHRGPPGGYTF	TGTGCCAGCAGTTTCTGGACCACCCACAGGGGTCCTCCTGGAGGCTACACCTTC
TRBV27	NA	NA	TRBJ1-5	CASSLTVTDNQPQHF	TGTGCCAGCAGTTTAACTGTGACAGACAATCAGCCCCAACATTTT
TRBV6-1	NA	NA	TRBJ1-1	CASSATGHRFDTEAFF	TGTGCCAGCAGTGCTACGGGACACCGGTTTGACACTGAAGCTTTCTTT
TRBV19	few	TRBD2	TRBJ2-1	CASSPGGPTYNEQFF	TGTGCCAGTAGTCCGGGGGGGCCTACCTACAATGAGCAGTTCTTC
TRBV6-2/TRBV6-3	many	NA	TRBJ1-5	CASSPPGDRQPQHF	TGTGCCAGCAGTCCCCCGGGGGACCGACAGCCCCAGCATTTT
TRBV6-2/TRBV6-3	NA	TRBD2	TRBJ2-3	CASSYLGRGGPDTQYF	TGTGCCAGCAGTTACCTTGGACGGGGGGGCCCAGATACGCAGTATTTT